This TCR beta chain was observed in a study of T-cell reconstitution after alpha-beta-depleted transplantation in children. Study-wide points: The origin of high day-60 TCRbeta diversity in some patients lay in surviving recipient T cells and thymic progenitors. Alpha-beta T cells present about two months after transplant were reported to originate from several hundred expanded graft clones.

This clonotype was seen a few times. Antigen specificity is unknown. This CDR3 is built from 16 residues. V lost 3 bases to trimming and J lost 4 bases; unmatched junction nucleotides: 7. The germline V gene encodes CDR1 KGHDR and CDR2 SFDVKD. Unique molecular identifiers were used in preparing the TCRbeta library. TCRdb reprocessed the PCR reads via MiXCR and lists one record per CDR3 protein. The data show nearly 350,000 distinct CDR3 sequences, roughly 17% seen once. The chain recombines TRBV24-1 with TRBJ2-7, with 11 bases matching TRBD2. The sequence was obtained from a male patient between 2 and 10 years old who had a stem cell transplant for acute lymphoblastic leukemia, so the T cells may come from the graft donor. Source: PBMCs, mostly from graft donor cells, taken 360 days after TCRalphabeta/CD19-depleted stem cell transplant. The CDR3 reads CATSDRTLAGVYEQYF. Written as DNA, the CDR3 is TGTGCCACCAGTGATCGGACACTAGCGGGAGTTTACGAGCAGTACTTC.